Following are 20 T cell receptor beta chains from one sample sequenced in a study of shared clonotypes between healthy human individuals. Clones were read by immunoSEQ multiplex PCR, and TCRdb kept only the in-frame ones, dropping some. The sample contains under 550,000 clones, 90% to 97% of which appear only once. The sample was naive CD4+ T cells sorted from blood. The sample's subset: CD45RA+ positively selected. The receptors shown here come from a woman between 25 and 40 years old in good health.

This rearrangement joins TRBV29-1 to TRBJ2-7, with TRBD2 matching 7 bases. Trimming took 4 bases from V and 0 from J; bases not matched to a gene: 18. The CDR3 covers 18 residues. Germline V gene data show CDR1 as SQVTM and CDR2 as ANQGSEA. In DNA, the CDR3 is TGCAGCGTTGGCAGGGCGAAAGGCCTAGCGGAGGCCTCCTACGAGCAGTACTTC. Encoded protein: CSVGRAKGLAEASYEQYF.

As DNA, the CDR3 is TGTGCCAGCAGCACCACTAGCGGGAGTAACGCCTACAATGAGCAGTTCTTC. This gives the protein CASSTTSGSNAYNEQFF. The rearrangement links TRBV5-4 to TRBJ2-1, with 11 positions matching TRBD2. CDR3 length: 17 amino acids. Germline V gives CDR1 SGHNT, CDR2 YYREEE (reference sequence). The ends lost 4 bases at V and 2 bases at J; junction bases unmatched: 8.

This sequence joins TRBV2 and TRBJ2-2; 11 positions agree with TRBD2. Germline V gene data show CDR1 as SNHLY and CDR2 as FYNNEI. The CDR3 contains 17 residues. The V and J ends lost 3 bases and 2 bases, in that order; junction bases with no gene match: 5. For the CDR3, the DNA is TGTGCCAGCAGTGACATGGGACTAGCGGCAAACACCGGGGAGCTGTTTTTT. Protein sequence: CASSDMGLAANTGELFF.

This rearrangement joins TRBV28 to TRBJ2-2, with 11 bases lining up with TRBD1. The CDR3 consists of 15 residues. Unmatched junction bases numbered 5, after V lost 5 bases and J lost 6 bases. Germline V gene lookup returns CDR1 MDHEN and CDR2 SYDVKM. The CDR3 DNA sequence: TGTGCCAGCAGTCCCGGGGGACAGGGGGCCGGGGAGCTGTTTTTT. Its translation: CASSPGGQGAGELFF.

V and J are TRBV5-1 and TRBJ1-1; no clear D. The germline V gene has CDR1 SGHRS and CDR2 YFSETQ. The CDR3 spans 12 residues. Trimming cost V 4 bases and J 1 base, with 5 bases left between them. The CDR3 reads CASSAQNTEAFF. The CDR3 region has the DNA TGCGCCAGCAGCGCGCAGAACACTGAAGCTTTCTTT. Filled out from reference TRBV5-1 and TRBJ1-1, the complete variable domain reads KAGVTQTPRYLIKTRGQQVTLSCSPISGHRSVSWYQQTPGQGLQFLFEYFSETQRNKGNFPGRFSGRQFSNSRSEMNVSTLELGDSALYLCASSAQNTEAFFGQGTRLTVV.

This chain connects TRBV6-5 to TRBJ1-1; the D gene is possibly TRBD1 (6 bases). Trimming removed 4 bases at V and 1 base at J, with 13 bases between. The CDR3 extends over 15 amino acids. Per the germline V gene, CDR1 is MNHEY and CDR2 is SVGAGI. The CDR3 sequence is CASSFQGFSNTEAFF. The CDR3 DNA reads as TGTGCCAGCAGTTTTCAGGGGTTCTCGAACACTGAAGCTTTCTTT.

This chain connects TRBV28 to TRBJ2-3, with no clear D. Germline-derived CDR1 and CDR2 are MDHEN and SYDVKM. Trimming shortened V by 7 bases and J by 4 bases, and 6 bases separated the two germline ends. The CDR3 extends over 11 amino acids. The CDR3 sequence: CASKNPDTQYF. The CDR3 DNA is TGTGCCAGCAAGAACCCAGATACGCAGTATTTT.

This rearrangement joins TRBV28 to TRBJ2-5, with a tentative D call TRBD2 (7 bases). Trimming removed 3 bases from V and 5 bases from J, with 16 bases in between. CDR1 and CDR2 from the germline V gene are MDHEN and SYDVKM. The CDR3 spans 15 residues. CDR3 sequence (DNA): TGTGCCAGCAGTTTTGCGGGGGCCCCCGGGGAGACCCAGTACTTC. Amino acids: CASSFAGAPGETQYF.

This rearrangement joins TRBV10-2 to TRBJ1-6; D remains unclear. Germline CDR1 is WSHSY and CDR2 is SAAADI. The CDR3 is made up of 12 amino acids. Trimming stripped 6 bases from V and 7 bases from J, with 7 bases between. The DNA for the CDR3 is TGCGCCAGCAGAGAGCCGAATTCACCCCTCCACTTT. Translating gives CASREPNSPLHF.

The chain couples TRBV19 to TRBJ1-5; possible D gene TRBD1, 5 bases. Trimming stripped 2 bases from V and 0 bases from J, with 8 bases between. Germline loops: CDR1 LNHDA, CDR2 SQIVND (reference sequence). This CDR3 region has 15 residues. CDR3 residues: CASSIQGDSNQPQHF. The CDR3 coding sequence is TGTGCCAGTAGTATACAGGGTGATAGCAATCAGCCCCAGCATTTT.

J is TRBJ1-2 and V is TRBV10-3; D is ambiguous. Per germline, CDR1 ENHRY and CDR2 SYGVKD. Trimming removed 4 bases from V and 3 bases from J, with 3 bases in between. CDR3 length: 11 residues. The CDR3 DNA reads as TGTGCCATCAGTGCATACTATGGCTACACCTTC. It specifies CAISAYYGYTF.

The rearrangement uses TRBV19 and TRBJ2-3; tentatively, D is TRBD2 (6 bases). Trimming pared 7 bases from V and 1 base from J, leaving 18 bases between. Looked up from germline, CDR1 is LNHDA and CDR2 is SQIVND (reference sequence). CDR3 length: 16 amino acids. The CDR3 loop reads CASTQGRGRRTDTQYF. The DNA of the CDR3 is TGTGCCAGTACCCAGGGTCGAGGGAGGCGCACAGATACGCAGTATTTT. The variable domain in full, completed from reference TRBV19 and TRBJ2-3, reads DGGITQSPKYLFRKEGQNVTLSCEQNLNHDAMYWYRQDPGQGLRLIYYSQIVNDFQKGDIAEGYSVSREKKESFPLTVTSAQKNPTAFYLCASTQGRGRRTDTQYFGPGTRLTVL.

The chain has TRBV30 and TRBJ2-7, with D perhaps matching TRBD2 (6 bases). The CDR3 covers 11 residues. Germline CDR1 and CDR2: GTSNPN and SVGIG (reference sequence). The V end lost 7 bases, the J end lost 5 bases, and 12 bases lay between the germline ends. CDR3 nucleotides: TGTGCCTCGTCCTGGGGGGACGAGCAGTACTTC. Translating it yields CASSWGDEQYF.

This clone was seen only a few times. J is TRBJ2-7 and V is TRBV5-1, with a tentative D call TRBD1 (5 bases). The CDR3 has 14 amino acids. Germline CDR1 is SGHRS and CDR2 is YFSETQ. V was pared by 1 base and J by 5 bases, with 13 bases between. The CDR3 is CASSLSRVVDEQYF. CDR3 coding DNA: TGCGCCAGCAGCTTGAGCAGGGTAGTAGACGAGCAGTACTTC.

V and J are TRBV29-1 and TRBJ2-3; 7 bases match TRBD2. Trimming at V came to 5 bases and at J to 0 bases, leaving 23 bases not matched to a gene. Looked up from germline, CDR1 is SQVTM and CDR2 is ANQGSEA. The CDR3 consists of 20 residues. CDR3 nucleotides: TGCAGCGTTCCCGGCCGGGCGGGAGAGTCGGCACTTACTAGCACAGATACGCAGTATTTT. Protein: CSVPGRAGESALTSTDTQYF.

The J gene is TRBJ2-3, the V gene TRBV10-3, with 9 bases aligning to TRBD1. The J segment lost 0 bases and the V segment lost 6 bases, leaving 13 bases of the junction unmatched. This CDR3 spans 18 amino acids. Germline values: CDR1 ENHRY, CDR2 SYGVKD. This chain's CDR3 is CAIRGQGFAEGSTDTQYF. CDR3 nucleotide sequence: TGTGCCATCAGGGGACAGGGTTTCGCGGAGGGGAGCACAGATACGCAGTATTTT.

This chain links TRBV27 with TRBJ1-2; 8 nucleotides line up with TRBD1. The CDR3 sequence is 17 residues long. Germline trimming cut 5 bases from V and 7 bases from J; bases unmatched to any gene: 18. In germline, CDR1 is MNHEY, CDR2 SMNVEV (reference sequence). The CDR3 DNA reads as TGTGCCAGCAGTACATATGGAGTTGGACAGGGCTCCTTTGGCTACACCTTC. Residues: CASSTYGVGQGSFGYTF.

The CDR3 nucleotides read TGTGCCAGCTCACCAAGGGAGGAAACCATTCAGTACTTC. Translated: CASSPREETIQYF. This rearrangement joins TRBV18 to TRBJ2-4; the D gene is possibly TRBD2 (6 bases). CDR1 is KGHSH, CDR2 LQKENI, per germline. Trimming removed 2 bases from V and 9 bases from J, with 11 bases in between. This CDR3 has 13 residues. The full variable domain, in which reference TRBV18 and TRBJ2-4 provide the parts outside the CDR3, is NAGVMQNPRHLVRRRGQEARLRCSPMKGHSHVYWYRQLPEEGLKFMVYLQKENIIDESGMPKERFSAEFPKEGPSILRIQQVVRGDSAAYFCASSPREETIQYFGAGTRLSVL.

V is TRBV7-2 and J is TRBJ2-1, with 8 bases aligning to TRBD1. J gave up 10 bases and V 3 bases, and 5 bases lay outside the gene matches. Germline values: CDR1 SGHTA, CDR2 FQGNSA. The length of the CDR3 is 13 residues. The CDR3 reads CASSFQGAREQFF. CDR3 coding DNA: TGTGCCAGCAGCTTTCAGGGGGCGCGGGAGCAGTTCTTC.

The CDR3 is CASKVTGGLFGEQFF. The CDR3 DNA is TGTGCCAGTAAGGTGACAGGGGGTCTTTTTGGTGAGCAGTTCTTC. The chain joins TRBV19 to TRBJ2-1; 9 bases fit TRBD1. The trim removed 7 bases at V and 9 bases at J, leaving 13 bases unmatched. The CDR3 loop spans 15 amino acids. The V gene's germline CDR1 is LNHDA and CDR2 SQIVND (reference sequence).